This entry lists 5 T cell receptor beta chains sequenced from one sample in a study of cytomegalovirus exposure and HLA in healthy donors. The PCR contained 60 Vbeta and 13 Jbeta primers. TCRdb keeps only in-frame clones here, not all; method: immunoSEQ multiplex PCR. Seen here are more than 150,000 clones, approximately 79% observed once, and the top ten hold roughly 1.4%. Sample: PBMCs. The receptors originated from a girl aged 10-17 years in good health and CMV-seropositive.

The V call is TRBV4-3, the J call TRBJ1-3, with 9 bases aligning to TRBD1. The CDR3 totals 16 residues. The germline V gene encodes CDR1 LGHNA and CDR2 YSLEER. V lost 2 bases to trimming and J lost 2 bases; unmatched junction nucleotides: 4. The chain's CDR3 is CASSQSGTGTGNTIYF. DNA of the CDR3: TGCGCCAGCAGCCAATCCGGGACAGGGACTGGAAACACCATATATTTT.

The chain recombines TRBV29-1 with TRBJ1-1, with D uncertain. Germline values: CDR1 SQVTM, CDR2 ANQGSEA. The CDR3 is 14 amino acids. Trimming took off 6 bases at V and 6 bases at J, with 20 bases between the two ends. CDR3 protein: CSVEKNMGGAEAFF. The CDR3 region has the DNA TGCAGCGTGGAAAAAAACATGGGTGGAGCTGAAGCTTTCTTT.

The CDR3 loop reads CASSIDIQGPGGQYF. The CDR3 nucleotides are TGTGCCAGTAGTATAGACATACAGGGCCCGGGAGGGCAGTACTTC. The V call is TRBV19, the J call TRBJ2-7, with D perhaps TRBD2 (7 bases). V dropped 0 bases and J dropped 9 bases, with 18 bases sitting between them. The CDR3 has 15 amino acids. Germline CDR1 LNHDA, CDR2 SQIVND (reference sequence).

CDR3 bases: TGTGCCAGCAGCCTGAACAGGGATGAGGGCTACACCTTC. Its protein is CASSLNRDEGYTF. This chain connects TRBV7-9 to TRBJ1-2; TRBD1 might be the D (6 bases). CDR1 SEHNR and CDR2 FQNEAQ come from the germline V gene (reference sequence). The CDR3 contains 13 residues. Trimming shortened V by 5 bases and J by 8 bases, and 15 bases separated the two germline ends.

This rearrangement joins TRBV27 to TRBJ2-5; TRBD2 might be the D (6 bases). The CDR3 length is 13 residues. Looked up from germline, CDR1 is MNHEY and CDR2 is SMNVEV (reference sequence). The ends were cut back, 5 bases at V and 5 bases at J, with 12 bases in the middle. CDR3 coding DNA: TGTGCCAGCAGTACGAACCGGGGGGAGACCCAGTACTTC. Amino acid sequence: CASSTNRGETQYF.